This T cell receptor (beta chain) was sequenced in a study of human T cells and chemical hapten exposure. TCRdb passed the RACE reads through MiXCR, listing each CDR3 protein once. This table holds 250,000 or so distinct CDR3 sequences, approximately 7.5% found once. This CDR3 is built from 14 residues. V lost 6 bases and J lost 3, with 13 bases in between. Germline CDR1 reads MNHEY; CDR2 reads SVGAGI. This clonotype was seen a handful of times. Documented time point: pre-sensitization, week 0. Sample treatment: therapeutic diphenylcyclopropenone sensitization with weekly scalp DPC. J is TRBJ2-3 and V is TRBV6-5; weak D call: TRBD1 (5 bases). The starting material was whole blood, obtained in connection with sensitization to the hapten diphenylcyclopropenone (DPC). The source is a young man with alopecia areata. Some clones in this sample may be carry-over from other donors' samples. The CDR3 loop is CASSRWGTTDTQYF. The DNA of the CDR3 is TGTGCCAGCAGCCGGTGGGGCACAACAGATACGCAGTATTTT.